This T cell receptor beta chain appears in the sequencing data of a study of T cell repertoires in cytomegalovirus infection. The V and J ends lost 7 bases and 9 bases, in that order; junction bases with no gene match: 8. The CDR3 length is 14 residues. Germline CDR1 and CDR2: LNHDA and SQIVND (reference sequence). MiXCR, applied by TCRdb to the reads, yields one record per CDR3 protein. The sample carries some 680,000 distinct CDR3 sequences, approximately 40% recorded once. This clonotype was picked up a small number of times. Its cognate antigen is unknown. Whole-study results and caveats: HLA-C-restricted CMV clonotypes gave the most frequent clonotype in two of eight donors.

The rearrangement uses TRBV19 and TRBJ2-2, with TRBD2 matching 10 bases. The sequencing sample was made of PBMCs. This receptor was obtained from a human donor in good health (CMV status not recorded). Some clones in this sample may be carry-over from other donors' samples. CDR3 amino acids: CASTRSSGSRELFF. The CDR3 DNA reads as TGTGCCAGTACCCGGTCTAGCGGGAGCCGGGAGCTGTTTTTT.